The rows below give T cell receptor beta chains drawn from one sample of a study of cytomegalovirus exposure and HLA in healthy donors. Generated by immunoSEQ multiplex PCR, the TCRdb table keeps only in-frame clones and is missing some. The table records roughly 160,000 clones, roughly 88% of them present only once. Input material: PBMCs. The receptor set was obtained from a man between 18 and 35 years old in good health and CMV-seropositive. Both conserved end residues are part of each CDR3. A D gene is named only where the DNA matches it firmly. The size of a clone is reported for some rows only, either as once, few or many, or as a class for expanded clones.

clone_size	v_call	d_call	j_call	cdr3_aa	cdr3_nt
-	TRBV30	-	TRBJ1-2	CAWSVSNYGYTF	TGTGCCTGGAGTGTGAGTAACTATGGCTACACCTTC
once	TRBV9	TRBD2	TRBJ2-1	CASTRTSGNEQFF	TGTGCCAGCACTAGGACTAGCGGAAATGAGCAGTTCTTC
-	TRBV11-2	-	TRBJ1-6	CASSTDTRSVSYNSPLHF	TGTGCCAGCAGCACAGATACCAGGTCGGTGTCCTATAATTCACCCCTCCACTTT
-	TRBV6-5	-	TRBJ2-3	CASSYSGEADTQYF	TGTGCCAGCAGTTACTCAGGGGAAGCAGATACGCAGTATTTT
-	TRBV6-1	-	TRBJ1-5	CASSETVLSNQPQHF	TGTGCCAGCAGTGAGACAGTTCTTAGCAATCAGCCCCAGCATTTT
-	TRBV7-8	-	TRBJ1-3	CASSLRAGERAAGNTIYF	TGTGCCAGCAGCTTAAGGGCAGGGGAAAGGGCTGCTGGAAACACCATATATTTT
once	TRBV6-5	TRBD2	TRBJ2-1	CASSLGLASYNEQFF	TGTGCCAGCAGTCTCGGACTAGCGAGCTACAATGAGCAGTTCTTC
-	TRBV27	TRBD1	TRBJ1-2	CASSPLDRQNYTF	TGTGCCAGCAGTCCCCTGGACAGGCAAAACTACACCTTC
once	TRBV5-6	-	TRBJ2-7	CASAGWVSGEQYF	TGTGCCAGCGCTGGTTGGGTATCGGGGGAGCAGTACTTC
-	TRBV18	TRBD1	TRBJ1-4	CASSPFLGQEGEKLFF	TGTGCCAGCTCACCATTTTTAGGACAGGAGGGGGAAAAACTGTTTTTT
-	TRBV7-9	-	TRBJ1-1	CASSDGPGTEAFF	TGTGCCAGCAGCGATGGGCCCGGGACAGAAGCTTTCTTT
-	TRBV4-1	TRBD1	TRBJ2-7	CASSPLPGTGNEQYF	TGCGCCAGCAGCCCCCTCCCCGGGACAGGGAACGAGCAGTACTTC
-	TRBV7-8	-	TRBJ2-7	CASSPRRDTSYEQYF	TGTGCCAGCAGCCCTAGACGGGACACCTCCTACGAGCAGTACTTC
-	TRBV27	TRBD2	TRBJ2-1	CASSLIAGANEQFF	TGTGCCAGCAGTTTAATAGCGGGGGCGAATGAGCAGTTCTTC
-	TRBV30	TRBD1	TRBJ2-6	CAWRRDRASSGANVLTF	TGTGCCTGGAGGAGGGACAGGGCGTCCTCTGGGGCCAACGTCCTGACTTTC
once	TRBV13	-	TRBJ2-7	CASSLQDEQYF	TGTGCCAGCAGCCTCCAGGACGAGCAGTACTTC
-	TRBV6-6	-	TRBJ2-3	CASSYPLVSDTQYF	TGTGCCAGCAGTTACCCGCTAGTTTCAGATACGCAGTATTTT
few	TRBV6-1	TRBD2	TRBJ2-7	CASSDEGSERGEQYF	TGTGCCAGCAGTGACGAGGGCAGCGAGCGGGGGGAGCAGTACTTC
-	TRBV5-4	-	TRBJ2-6	CASSLVGPRETGANVLTF	TGTGCCAGCAGCTTGGTGGGCCCTAGGGAGACTGGGGCCAACGTCCTGACTTTC
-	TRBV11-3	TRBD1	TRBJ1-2	CASSQTGGNGYTF	TGTGCCAGCAGCCAGACAGGGGGCAATGGCTACACCTTC
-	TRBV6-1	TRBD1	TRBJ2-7	CATHETGQGYEQYF	TGTGCCACGCACGAGACGGGACAGGGTTACGAGCAGTACTTC
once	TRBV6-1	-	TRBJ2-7	CASRTSSYEQYF	TGTGCCAGCCGGACTTCCTCCTACGAGCAGTACTTC
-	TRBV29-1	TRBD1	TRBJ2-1	CSVEGLTGAYNEQFF	TGCAGCGTTGAGGGTCTGACAGGGGCCTACAATGAGCAGTTCTTC
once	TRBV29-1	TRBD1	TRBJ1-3	CSVTGDGNTIYF	TGCAGCGTCACAGGGGACGGAAACACCATATATTTT
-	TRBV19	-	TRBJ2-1	CASRAGSYNEQFF	TGTGCCAGTAGGGCGGGGAGCTACAATGAGCAGTTCTTC
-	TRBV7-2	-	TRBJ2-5	CASSLENWAETQYF	TGTGCCAGCAGCTTAGAGAATTGGGCAGAGACCCAGTACTTC
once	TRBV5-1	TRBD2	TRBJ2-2	CASSRRLARAYVGKNTGELFF	TGCGCCAGCAGCCGGAGACTAGCAAGGGCATATGTGGGAAAGAACACCGGGGAGCTGTTTTTT
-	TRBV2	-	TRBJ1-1	CASSEVAGSVTEAFF	TGTGCCAGCAGTGAAGTAGCAGGGTCAGTCACTGAAGCTTTCTTT
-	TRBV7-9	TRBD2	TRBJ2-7	CASSETGLAGVQQYF	TGTGCCAGCAGCGAAACGGGACTAGCGGGGGTTCAGCAGTACTTC
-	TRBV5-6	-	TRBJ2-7	CASSYLGASSSYEQYF	TGTGCCAGCAGCTACCTGGGAGCCTCTTCCTCCTACGAGCAGTACTTC
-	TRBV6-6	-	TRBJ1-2	CASRKDTGGGYTF	TGTGCCAGCAGGAAGGACACGGGTGGTGGCTACACCTTC
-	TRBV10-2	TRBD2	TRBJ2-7	CASSALAGGPRDEQYF	TGCGCCAGCAGTGCCCTAGCGGGGGGTCCTAGGGACGAGCAGTACTTC
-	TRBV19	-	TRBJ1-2	CASQQANYGYTF	TGTGCCAGCCAACAGGCGAACTATGGCTACACCTTC
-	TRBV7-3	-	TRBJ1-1	CEAGLNTEAFF	TGTGAGGCAGGATTGAACACTGAAGCTTTCTTT
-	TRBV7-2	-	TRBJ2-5	CASSLSRPQGTQYF	TGTGCCAGCAGCTTATCCCGGCCACAGGGGACCCAGTACTTC
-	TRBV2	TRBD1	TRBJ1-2	CASSTPTSTGGGYGYTF	TGTGCCAGCAGTACCCCTACCTCAACAGGGGGAGGCTATGGCTACACCTTC
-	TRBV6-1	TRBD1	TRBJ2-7	CASSARDRGIPYEQYF	TGTGCCAGCAGTGCCCGGGACAGGGGAATCCCCTACGAGCAGTACTTC
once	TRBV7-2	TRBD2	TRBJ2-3	CASSLAASGGLIPDTQYF	TGTGCCAGCAGCTTAGCGGCTAGCGGGGGGCTCATCCCAGATACGCAGTATTTT
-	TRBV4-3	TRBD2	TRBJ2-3	CASSQDITSGGFRDTQYF	TGCGCCAGCAGCCAAGATATTACTAGCGGGGGGTTCAGGGATACGCAGTATTTT
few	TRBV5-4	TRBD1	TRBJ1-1	CASSWDRNTEAFF	TGTGCCAGCAGCTGGGACAGAAACACTGAAGCTTTCTTT
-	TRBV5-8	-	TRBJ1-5	CASSPRTVYSNQPQHF	TGTGCCAGCAGCCCCCGGACAGTATATAGCAATCAGCCCCAGCATTTT
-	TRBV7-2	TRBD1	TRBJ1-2	CASSLGQGAHGYTF	TGTGCCAGCAGCTTAGGACAGGGTGCCCATGGCTACACCTTC